This passage covers 21 T cell receptor beta chains from one sample sequenced in a study of blood T cell repertoires in COVID-19. Repertoires were generated with immunoSEQ multiplex PCR, while TCRdb's copy carries only in-frame clones and drops some. The sample lists fewer than 350,000 clones; roughly 86% were seen once. The sample taken for sequencing was peripheral blood. Every receptor here comes from a woman between 45 and 65 years old who had recovered from COVID-19.

This rearrangement joins TRBV15 to TRBJ2-1; no definite D call. CDR3 length: 12 residues. With 1 base removed from V and 9 bases from J, the gap between germline ends came to 7 bases. CDR1 is LNHNV, CDR2 YYDKDF, per germline (reference sequence). This CDR3 reads CATSRGAGEQFF. CDR3 sequence (DNA): TGTGCCACCAGCAGAGGGGCAGGTGAGCAGTTCTTC.

Remarks on this clone: The junction shows a germline mismatch at one end, possibly a read error. The J gene is TRBJ2-4, the V gene TRBV7-2, with TRBD2 matching over 11 bases. The CDR3 contains 15 residues. Germline V CDR1 and CDR2: SGHTA, FQGNSA. CDR3 in amino acids: CASSLAGSGGALSHF. In nucleotides, the CDR3 is TGTGCCAGCAGCTTAGCTGGTAGCGGGGGGGCCCTGTCACACTTC.

This clone appeared a single time. V and J are TRBV9 and TRBJ2-7; 7 positions match TRBD2. The CDR3 runs to 14 residues. Trimming removed 1 base from V and 1 base from J; junction bases left unmatched: 2. Germline CDR1 is SGDLS and CDR2 is YYNGEE. The CDR3 is CASSVLGGSYEQYF. The CDR3 DNA reads TGTGCCAGCAGCGTATTGGGGGGGTCCTACGAGCAGTACTTC.

The chain links TRBV2 to TRBJ1-5; 7 bases match TRBD1. V trimming: 6 bases; J trimming: 0 bases; junction bases outside the gene matches: 5. Germline values: CDR1 SNHLY, CDR2 FYNNEI. The CDR3 is made up of 15 amino acids. CDR3 sequence (DNA): TGTGCCAGCAGGGTGGGACAGTATAGCAATCAGCCCCAGCATTTT. Protein sequence: CASRVGQYSNQPQHF. The whole variable domain, filled in from reference TRBV2 and TRBJ1-5, reads EPEVTQTPSHQVTQMGQEVILRCVPISNHLYFYWYRQILGQKVEFLVSFYNNEISEKSEIFDDQFSVERPDGSNFTLKIRSTKLEDSAMYFCASRVGQYSNQPQHFGDGTRLSIL.

The CDR3 DNA reads TGTGCCAGCTCACCTTGGACAGGGGCTAACTATGGCTACACCTTC. This encodes CASSPWTGANYGYTF. The chain carries TRBV18 and TRBJ1-2, with TRBD1 matching over 9 bases. From germline, CDR1 is KGHSH and CDR2 LQKENI. The CDR3 sequence is 15 residues long. Trimming took 3 bases from V and 0 from J; bases not matched to a gene: 2.

The gene calls are TRBV29-1 and TRBJ2-5; D possibly corresponds to TRBD2 (5 bases). The CDR3 is 14 residues long. Germline assignment: CDR1 SQVTM and CDR2 ANQGSEA. Trimming took 4 bases from V and 2 from J, leaving 14 bases between them. The CDR3 nucleotides are TGCAGCGTTGTCGGGTCCCGAGGGCAAGAGACCCAGTACTTC. Translated, it gives CSVVGSRGQETQYF. Filled out from reference TRBV29-1 and TRBJ2-5, the complete variable domain reads SAVISQKPSRDICQRGTSLTIQCQVDSQVTMMFWYRQQPGQSLTLIATANQGSEATYESGFVIDKFPISRPNLTFSTLTVSNMSPEDSSIYLCSVVGSRGQETQYFGPGTRLLVL.

This chain joins TRBV15 and TRBJ2-7; 9 nucleotides align to TRBD2. From germline, CDR1 is LNHNV and CDR2 YYDKDF (reference sequence). J gave up 6 bases and V 1 base, and 10 bases lay outside the gene matches. The CDR3 has 16 residues. The CDR3 is CATSRGLAADPPEQYF. The CDR3 DNA sequence: TGTGCCACCAGCAGAGGACTAGCGGCAGACCCACCCGAGCAGTACTTC.

This rearrangement joins TRBV28 to TRBJ1-5; D ambiguous. Between the trimmed V and J ends, which lost 6 bases and 9 bases, there was a span of 27 bases. Germline V CDR1 and CDR2: MDHEN, SYDVKM. The CDR3 is made up of 17 amino acids. The CDR3 DNA reads as TGTGCCAGCAGCCTCGTCCGAGACCCCAGGCTTTTGAGGCCCCAGCATTTT. Translated, it gives CASSLVRDPRLLRPQHF.

The V call is TRBV19, the J call TRBJ1-5, with D unclear. V lost 1 base to trimming and J lost 2 bases, with 9 bases between them. The germline CDR1 and CDR2 sequences are LNHDA and SQIVND (reference sequence). The CDR3 is 15 residues long. The CDR3 protein is CASSIAGSGNQPQHF. The DNA of the CDR3 is TGTGCCAGTAGTATAGCGGGGTCCGGCAATCAGCCCCAGCATTTT.

The sample holds one count of this clone. The genes are TRBV6-5 and TRBJ1-2; TRBD1 matches 7 bases. Losses at the gene ends were 5 bases for V and 7 bases for J; bases not matched to a gene: 4. Germline V lookup: CDR1 MNHEY, CDR2 SVGAGI. This CDR3 is 12 amino acids long. CDR3 sequence: CASSRQGVGYTF. CDR3 bases: TGTGCCAGCAGTCGTCAGGGGGTTGGCTACACCTTC.

This clone was found once. This chain links TRBV28 with TRBJ2-1; possibly TRBD1 for D (5 bases). CDR1 and CDR2 (germline): MDHEN, SYDVKM. This CDR3 has 17 amino acids. V was cut by 10 bases and J by 0 bases, with 22 bases left in between. The CDR3 sequence: CAIQTGFSTSSYNEQFF. Here the CDR3 DNA reads TGTGCCATACAAACAGGTTTTAGTACGAGCTCCTACAATGAGCAGTTCTTC. The full variable domain, its missing parts supplied by reference TRBV28 and TRBJ2-1, is DVKVTQSSRYLVKRTGEKVFLECVQDMDHENMFWYRQDPGLGLRLIYFSYDVKMKEKGDIPEGYSVSREKKERFSLILESASTNQTSMYLCAIQTGFSTSSYNEQFFGPGTRLTVL.

The CDR3 DNA follows: TGTGCCAGCAGTTTTGGGGCGGGATCCTACGAGCAGTACTTC. Amino acids: CASSFGAGSYEQYF. V is TRBV27 and J is TRBJ2-7; D is perhaps TRBD2 (6 bases). V was pared by 3 bases and J by 1 base, with 10 bases between. CDR1 MNHEY and CDR2 SMNVEV come from the germline V gene (reference sequence). The CDR3 totals 14 residues.

The CDR3 here is CASSRDSRYEQYF. DNA of the CDR3: TGTGCCAGCAGCCGGGACAGCCGCTACGAGCAGTACTTC. V usage is TRBV11-1 and J usage is TRBJ2-7; 7 bases align to TRBD1. The CDR3 extends over 13 amino acids. Germline V CDR1 and CDR2: SGHAT, FQDESV (reference sequence). Unmatched junction bases numbered 4, after V lost 5 bases and J lost 3 bases.

Written as DNA, the CDR3 is TGTGCCAGCAGCTTAGTTCCAGGGCGGCAGTACTTC. This sequence encodes CASSLVPGRQYF. The V call is TRBV7-2, the J call TRBJ2-7; a weak D match, TRBD1 (5 bases). CDR1 and CDR2 (germline): SGHTA, FQGNSA. The CDR3 runs 12 residues. V dropped 1 base and J dropped 9 bases, with 10 bases sitting between them.

This clone was found many times. The chain combines TRBV19 with TRBJ1-1, with a tentative D call TRBD1 (6 bases). Germline CDR1 and CDR2: LNHDA and SQIVND (reference sequence). The CDR3 length is 18 residues. V was clipped by 6 bases and J by 1 base, with 24 bases between them. In nucleotides, the CDR3 is TGTGCCAGTAGAGCGGAGGGGGGGCTTTTCCGTGCGAACACTGAAGCTTTCTTT. This codes for CASRAEGGLFRANTEAFF.

The table lists this clone with a count of one. The chain combines TRBV19 with TRBJ2-7; 8 bases align to TRBD1. The CDR3 runs to 15 residues. V gave up 6 bases and J gave up 4 bases; unmatched junction bases: 11. CDR1 and CDR2 (germline): LNHDA, SQIVND (reference sequence). CDR3 sequence reads: CASSKDRTGTYEQYF. The CDR3 nucleotides are TGTGCCAGTAGCAAAGACCGGACAGGGACGTACGAGCAGTACTTC.

J is TRBJ1-2 and V is TRBV29-1; 7 nucleotides agree with TRBD1. With 5 bases clipped from V and 7 bases from J, the junction kept 13 bases outside the gene matches. The CDR3 runs 14 residues. From germline, CDR1 is SQVTM and CDR2 ANQGSEA. The CDR3 loop reads CSVRTGRREVGYTF. The CDR3 DNA reads TGCAGCGTTCGGACAGGTCGCCGGGAAGTTGGCTACACCTTC.

J is TRBJ2-3 and V is TRBV10-1, with TRBD1 matching over 9 bases. V lost 4 bases to trimming and J lost 4 bases; unmatched junction nucleotides: 3. CDR1 and CDR2 from the germline V gene are WNHNN and SYGVQD (reference sequence). The CDR3 extends over 14 amino acids. The CDR3 nucleotides are TGCGCCAGCAGTGGGACAGGGGTCGCAGATACGCAGTATTTT. The encoded protein is CASSGTGVADTQYF.

V is TRBV5-6 and J is TRBJ2-5; possibly TRBD2 for D (6 bases). V dropped 3 bases and J dropped 3 bases, with 15 bases sitting between them. Germline loops: CDR1 SGHDT, CDR2 YYEEEE. This CDR3 comprises 15 residues. CDR3 coding DNA: TGTGCCAGCAGCTCCATAGGGACTCTCAAAGAGACCCAGTACTTC. It is translated as CASSSIGTLKETQYF.

This clone was seen a handful of times. J is TRBJ2-2 and V is TRBV11-1; TRBD2 aligns across 15 bases. The CDR3 extends over 16 amino acids. Germline loops: CDR1 SGHAT, CDR2 FQDESV (reference sequence). The V segment lost 7 bases and the J segment 4 bases; nucleotides outside the gene matches: 4. This chain's CDR3 is CASNPGLAGGTGELFF. CDR3 bases: TGTGCCAGCAACCCGGGACTAGCGGGAGGCACCGGGGAGCTGTTTTTT.

The chain recombines TRBV6-4 with TRBJ2-3; 8 bases fit TRBD2. Per germline, CDR1 MRHNA and CDR2 SNTAGT. The CDR3 has 15 amino acids. Unmatched junction bases numbered 6, after V lost 5 bases and J lost 2 bases. The CDR3 spells CASSYTSGLTDTQYF. In DNA, the CDR3 is TGTGCCAGCAGTTATACTAGCGGACTCACAGATACGCAGTATTTT.